This TCR beta chain is from a study of identical twins. The study, taken as a whole, reports: There were fewer insertions in abundant cord blood beta clonotypes, but memory repertoires showed no such pattern. Alpha sequences that were out-of-frame and twin-shared showed an excess of low generation probability. The conclusions drew on cross-sectional statistical analysis instead of tracking the same donors.

The CDR3 runs 17 residues. Trimming removed 3 bases from V and 5 bases from J; junction bases left unmatched: 12. The germline V gene has CDR1 SEHNR and CDR2 FQNEAQ (reference sequence). Unique molecular identifiers were in the cDNA, with template-switch universal primer binding. Each CDR3 protein gets one entry after TCRdb re-called the 5' RACE reads with MiXCR. The top ten hold 0.25% to 0.3% of the sample, which has 1.5 million to 2 million distinct CDR3 sequences, less than 35% seen once. This clonotype was counted a few times. Its antigen is unidentified. The chain couples TRBV7-9 to TRBJ2-5, with 10 bases that match TRBD2. This TCR was sampled from a newborn girl in good health. The sample was cord blood. CDR3 residues: CASSLPRTSGIRETQYF. The CDR3 DNA sequence: TGTGCCAGCAGCTTGCCCCGGACTAGCGGTATACGTGAGACCCAGTACTTC.